This TCR beta chain is drawn from a study of cytomegalovirus exposure and HLA in healthy donors. With respect to this clone: At one end, the junction sequence differs from germline, possibly due to a read error.

It was with 60 Vbeta and 13 Jbeta primers that the PCR ran. Produced via immunoSEQ multiplex PCR; TCRdb's table is partial and in-frame only. The table shows about 160,000 clones, with approximately 80% occurring only once. The V gene's germline CDR1 is SEHNR and CDR2 FQNEAQ (reference sequence). The CDR3 is 15 residues long. Material: PBMCs. The TCR comes from a woman aged 18-29 years in good health and CMV-seronegative. This chain uses TRBV7-9 with TRBJ1-3, with 8 bases matching TRBD1. As DNA, the CDR3 is TGTTCCAGCAGCTCAGAGGGGACAGGCCGAAACACCATATATTTT. It specifies CSSSSEGTGRNTIYF.